Given below is one T cell receptor beta chain in context. The data were taken from a study of blood T cell repertoires in COVID-19. Overall study: Acute and convalescent COVID-19 samples came from the United States, Italy and Spain. T cells, B-cell-depleted T cells, or PBMCs supplied cDNA or gDNA.

Original processing notes: Amplified reference gene primers provided the basis for estimating nucleated cell counts. TCRdb's copy holds only in-frame clones and misses some; the assay was immunoSEQ multiplex PCR. From that table come the V and J calls and clone size; the DNA was used to work out D and trimming. The data hold approximately 360,000 clones, with 80% to 90% observed a single time. Trimming cost V 5 bases and J 1 base; bases outside gene matches: 11. CDR1 and CDR2 (germline): SGHNT, YENEEA. The CDR3 runs 18 residues. This receptor was taken from a man aged 40-50 years with acute or convalescent COVID-19. This sequence joins TRBV11-3 and TRBJ1-6; 7 nucleotides agree with TRBD1. The sample comprised peripheral blood. In nucleotides, the CDR3 is TGTGCCAGCAGCATCCACAGGGGAAAGGTTTCCTATAATTCACCCCTCCACTTT. This translates into CASSIHRGKVSYNSPLHF.